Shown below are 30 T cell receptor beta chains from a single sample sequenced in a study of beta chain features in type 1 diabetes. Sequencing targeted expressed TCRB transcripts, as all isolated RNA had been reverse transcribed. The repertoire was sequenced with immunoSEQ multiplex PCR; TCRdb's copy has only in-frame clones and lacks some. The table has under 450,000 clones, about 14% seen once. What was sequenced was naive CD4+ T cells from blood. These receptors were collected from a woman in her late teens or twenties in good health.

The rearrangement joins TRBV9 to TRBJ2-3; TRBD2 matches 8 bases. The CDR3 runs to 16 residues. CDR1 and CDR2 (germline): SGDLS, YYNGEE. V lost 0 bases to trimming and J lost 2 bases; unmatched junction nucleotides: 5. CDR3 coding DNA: TGTGCCAGCAGCGTAGGCCTACTAGCGGTCACAGATACGCAGTATTTT. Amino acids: CASSVGLLAVTDTQYF.

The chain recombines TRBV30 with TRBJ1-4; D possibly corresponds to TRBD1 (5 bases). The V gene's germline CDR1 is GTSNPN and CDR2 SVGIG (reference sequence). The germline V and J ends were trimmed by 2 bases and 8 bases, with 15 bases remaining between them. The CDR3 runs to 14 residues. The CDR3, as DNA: TGTGCCTGGAGTAGGCCAGGGAGGCGAGAAAAACTGTTTTTT. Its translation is CAWSRPGRREKLFF.

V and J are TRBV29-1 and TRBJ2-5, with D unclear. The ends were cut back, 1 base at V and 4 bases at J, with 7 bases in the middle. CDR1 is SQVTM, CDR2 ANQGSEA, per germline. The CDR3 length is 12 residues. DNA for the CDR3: TGCAGCGTTGAAGTTACGAGAGAGACCCAGTACTTC. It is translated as CSVEVTRETQYF.

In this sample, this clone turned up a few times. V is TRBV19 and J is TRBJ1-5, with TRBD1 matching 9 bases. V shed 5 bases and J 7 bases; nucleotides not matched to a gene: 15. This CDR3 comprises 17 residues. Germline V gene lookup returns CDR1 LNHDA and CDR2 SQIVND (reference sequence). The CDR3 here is CASSSSPGTGFNQPQHF. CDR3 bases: TGTGCCAGTAGTTCATCTCCCGGGACAGGGTTTAACCAGCCCCAGCATTTT.

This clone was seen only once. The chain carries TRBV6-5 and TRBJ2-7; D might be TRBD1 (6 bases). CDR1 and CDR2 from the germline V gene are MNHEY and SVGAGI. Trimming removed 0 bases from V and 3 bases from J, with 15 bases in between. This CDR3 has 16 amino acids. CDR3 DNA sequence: TGTGCCAGCAGTTACTCGAACGCAGGGGCCGTCTACGAGCAGTACTTC. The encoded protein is CASSYSNAGAVYEQYF.

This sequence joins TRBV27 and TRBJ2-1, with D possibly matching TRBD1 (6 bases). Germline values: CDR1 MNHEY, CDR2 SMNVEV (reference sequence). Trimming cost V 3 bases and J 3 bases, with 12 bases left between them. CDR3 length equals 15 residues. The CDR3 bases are TGTGCCAGCAGTTTTAGACAGGAAGTCTACAATGAGCAGTTCTTC. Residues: CASSFRQEVYNEQFF.

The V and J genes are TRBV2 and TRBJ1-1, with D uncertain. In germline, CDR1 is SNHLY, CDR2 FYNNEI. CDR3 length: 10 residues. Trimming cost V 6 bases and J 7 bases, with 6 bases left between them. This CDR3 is CASRAGEAFF. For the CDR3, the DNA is TGTGCCAGCAGGGCGGGTGAAGCTTTCTTT.

The CDR3: CAARSEGDLYEQYF. The CDR3 DNA follows: TGTGCAGCTAGATCGGAAGGGGATCTCTACGAGCAGTACTTC. This rearrangement joins TRBV27 to TRBJ2-7, with a possible D match to TRBD1 (5 bases). The CDR3 is 14 amino acids. Germline V gives CDR1 MNHEY, CDR2 SMNVEV (reference sequence).

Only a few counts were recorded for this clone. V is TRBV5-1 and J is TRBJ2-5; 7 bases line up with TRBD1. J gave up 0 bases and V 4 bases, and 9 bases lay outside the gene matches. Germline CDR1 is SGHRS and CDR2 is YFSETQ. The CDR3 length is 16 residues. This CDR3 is CASSLTRDRDQETQYF. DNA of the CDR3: TGCGCCAGCAGCCTAACAAGGGACAGAGACCAAGAGACCCAGTACTTC.

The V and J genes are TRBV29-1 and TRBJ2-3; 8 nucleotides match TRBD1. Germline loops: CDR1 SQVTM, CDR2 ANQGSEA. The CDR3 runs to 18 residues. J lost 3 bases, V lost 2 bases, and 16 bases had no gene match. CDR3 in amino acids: CSVERLVQGQGKTDTQYF. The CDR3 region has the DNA TGCAGCGTTGAACGTCTGGTTCAAGGACAGGGAAAGACAGATACGCAGTATTTT.

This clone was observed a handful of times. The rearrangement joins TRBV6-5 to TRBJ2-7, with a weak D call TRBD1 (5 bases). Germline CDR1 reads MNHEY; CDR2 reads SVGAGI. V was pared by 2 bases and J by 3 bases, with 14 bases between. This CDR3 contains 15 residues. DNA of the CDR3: TGTGCCAGCAGTTACGTTGGGGCGGCAGGCTACGAGCAGTACTTC. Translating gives CASSYVGAAGYEQYF.

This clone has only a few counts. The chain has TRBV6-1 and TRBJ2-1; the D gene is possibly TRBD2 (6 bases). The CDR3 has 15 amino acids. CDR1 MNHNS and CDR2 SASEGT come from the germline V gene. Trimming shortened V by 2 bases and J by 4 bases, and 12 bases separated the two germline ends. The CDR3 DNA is TGTGCCAGCAGTGAACCCCCTAGCGTGTACAATGAGCAGTTCTTC. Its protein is CASSEPPSVYNEQFF.

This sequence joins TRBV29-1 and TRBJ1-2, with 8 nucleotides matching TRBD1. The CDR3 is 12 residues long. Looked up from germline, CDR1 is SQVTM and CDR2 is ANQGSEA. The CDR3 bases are TGCAGTATCGGACAGGGTAACTATGGCTACACCTTC. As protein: CSIGQGNYGYTF.

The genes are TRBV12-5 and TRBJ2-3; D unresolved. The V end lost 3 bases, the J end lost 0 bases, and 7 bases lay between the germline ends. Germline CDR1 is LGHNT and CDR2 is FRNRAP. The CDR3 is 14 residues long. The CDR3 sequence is CASGFSRSTDTQYF. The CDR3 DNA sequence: TGTGCTAGTGGTTTTTCGCGCAGCACAGATACGCAGTATTTT.

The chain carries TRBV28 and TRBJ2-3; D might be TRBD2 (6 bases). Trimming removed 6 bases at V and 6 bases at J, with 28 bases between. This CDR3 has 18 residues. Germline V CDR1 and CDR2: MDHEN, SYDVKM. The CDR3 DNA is TGTGCCAGCAGCCCATATATGGGGAGCTGGGGAGGTGGGGATACGCAGTATTTT. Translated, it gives CASSPYMGSWGGGDTQYF.

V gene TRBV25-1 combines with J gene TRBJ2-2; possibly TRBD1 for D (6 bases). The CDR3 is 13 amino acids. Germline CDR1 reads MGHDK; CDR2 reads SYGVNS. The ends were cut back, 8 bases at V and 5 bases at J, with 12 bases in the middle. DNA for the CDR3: TGTGCCAGCGCCAGACAGGCGACCGGGGAGCTGTTTTTT. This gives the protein CASARQATGELFF.

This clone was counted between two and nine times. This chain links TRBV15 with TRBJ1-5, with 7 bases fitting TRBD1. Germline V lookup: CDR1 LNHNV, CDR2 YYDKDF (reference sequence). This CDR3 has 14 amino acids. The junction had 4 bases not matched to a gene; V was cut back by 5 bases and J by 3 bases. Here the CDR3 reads CATSGTDYNQPQHF. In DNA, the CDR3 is TGTGCCACCAGCGGGACAGATTACAATCAGCCCCAGCATTTT.

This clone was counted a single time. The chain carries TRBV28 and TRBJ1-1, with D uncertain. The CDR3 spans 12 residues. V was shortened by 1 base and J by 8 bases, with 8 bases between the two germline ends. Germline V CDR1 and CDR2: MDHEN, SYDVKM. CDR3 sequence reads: CASSLLNREAFF. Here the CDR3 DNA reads TGTGCCAGCAGTTTATTAAACAGAGAAGCTTTCTTT. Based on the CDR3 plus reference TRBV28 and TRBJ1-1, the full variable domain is DVKVTQSSRYLVKRTGEKVFLECVQDMDHENMFWYRQDPGLGLRLIYFSYDVKMKEKGDIPEGYSVSREKKERFSLILESASTNQTSMYLCASSLLNREAFFGQGTRLTVV.

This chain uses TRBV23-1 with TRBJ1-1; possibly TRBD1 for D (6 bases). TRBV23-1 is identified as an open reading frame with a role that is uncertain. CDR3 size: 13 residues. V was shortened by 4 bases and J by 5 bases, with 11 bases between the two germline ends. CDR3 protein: CASSPRGKTEAFF. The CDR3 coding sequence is TGCGCCAGCAGTCCCAGGGGAAAAACTGAAGCTTTCTTT.

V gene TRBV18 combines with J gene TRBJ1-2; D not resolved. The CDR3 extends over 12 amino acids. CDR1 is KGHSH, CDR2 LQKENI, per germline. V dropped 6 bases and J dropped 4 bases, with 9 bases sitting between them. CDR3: CASSADIYGYTF. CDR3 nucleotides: TGTGCCAGCTCCGCTGACATCTATGGCTACACCTTC.

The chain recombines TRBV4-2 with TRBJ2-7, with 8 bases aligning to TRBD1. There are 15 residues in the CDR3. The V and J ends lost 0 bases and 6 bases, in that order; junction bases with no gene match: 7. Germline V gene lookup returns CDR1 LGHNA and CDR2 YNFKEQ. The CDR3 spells CASSQDEGRGREQYF. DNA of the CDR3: TGTGCCAGCAGCCAAGATGAGGGCAGGGGGCGCGAGCAGTACTTC.

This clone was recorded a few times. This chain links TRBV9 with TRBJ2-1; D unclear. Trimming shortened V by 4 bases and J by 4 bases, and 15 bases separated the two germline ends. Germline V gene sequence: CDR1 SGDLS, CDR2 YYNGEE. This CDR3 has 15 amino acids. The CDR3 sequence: CASSSDSLAYNEQFF. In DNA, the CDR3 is TGTGCCAGCAGCAGTGACTCCCTTGCTTACAATGAGCAGTTCTTC.

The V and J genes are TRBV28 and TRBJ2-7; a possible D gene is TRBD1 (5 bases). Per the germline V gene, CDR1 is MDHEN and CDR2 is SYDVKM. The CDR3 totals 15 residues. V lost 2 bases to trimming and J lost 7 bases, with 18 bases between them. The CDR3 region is CASSLTSLGLGEQYF. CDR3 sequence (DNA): TGTGCCAGCAGTTTAACCTCTCTGGGGCTTGGGGAGCAGTACTTC.

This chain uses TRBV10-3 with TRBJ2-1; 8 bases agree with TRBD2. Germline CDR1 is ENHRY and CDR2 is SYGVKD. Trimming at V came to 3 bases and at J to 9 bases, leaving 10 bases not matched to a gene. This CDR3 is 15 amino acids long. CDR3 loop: CAISEASGSGGEQFF. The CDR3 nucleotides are TGTGCCATCAGTGAAGCGAGCGGGAGTGGGGGTGAGCAGTTCTTC.

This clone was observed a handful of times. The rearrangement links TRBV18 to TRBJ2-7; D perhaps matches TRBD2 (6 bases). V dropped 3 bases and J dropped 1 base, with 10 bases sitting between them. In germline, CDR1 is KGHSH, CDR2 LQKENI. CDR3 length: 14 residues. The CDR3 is CASSPTRFSYEQYF. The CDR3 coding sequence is TGTGCCAGCTCACCGACTAGGTTTTCCTACGAGCAGTACTTC.

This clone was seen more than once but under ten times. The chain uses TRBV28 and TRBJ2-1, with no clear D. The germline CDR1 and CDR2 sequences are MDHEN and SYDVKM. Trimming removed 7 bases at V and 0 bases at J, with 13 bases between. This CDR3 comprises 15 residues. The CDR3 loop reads CASTLLPSSYNEQFF. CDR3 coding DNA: TGTGCCAGCACCTTATTACCGAGCTCCTACAATGAGCAGTTCTTC.

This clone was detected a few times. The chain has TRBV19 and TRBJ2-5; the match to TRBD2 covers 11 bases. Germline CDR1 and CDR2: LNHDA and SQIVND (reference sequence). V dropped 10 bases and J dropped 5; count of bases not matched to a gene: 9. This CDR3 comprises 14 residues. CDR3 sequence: CATRTSGREETQYF. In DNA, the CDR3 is TGTGCCACCCGAACTAGCGGGAGAGAGGAGACCCAGTACTTC.

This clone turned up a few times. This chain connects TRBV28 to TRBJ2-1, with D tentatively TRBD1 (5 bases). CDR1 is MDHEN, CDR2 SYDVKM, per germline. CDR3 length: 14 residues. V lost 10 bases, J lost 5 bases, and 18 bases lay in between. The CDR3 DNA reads TGTGCCATCTTGGACGACAGACATAACAATGAGCAGTTCTTC. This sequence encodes CAILDDRHNNEQFF.

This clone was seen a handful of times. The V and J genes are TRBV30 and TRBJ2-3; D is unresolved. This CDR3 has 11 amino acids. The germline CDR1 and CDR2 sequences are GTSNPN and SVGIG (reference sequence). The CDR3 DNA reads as TGTGGGCTAGAGGTCACAGATACGCAGTATTTT. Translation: CGLEVTDTQYF. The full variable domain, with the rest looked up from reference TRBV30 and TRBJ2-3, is SQTIHQWPATLVQPVGSPLSLECTVEGTSNPNLYWYRQAAGRGLQLLFYSVGIGQISSEVPQNLSASRPQDRQFILSSKKLLLSDSGFYLCGLEVTDTQYFGPGTRLTVL.

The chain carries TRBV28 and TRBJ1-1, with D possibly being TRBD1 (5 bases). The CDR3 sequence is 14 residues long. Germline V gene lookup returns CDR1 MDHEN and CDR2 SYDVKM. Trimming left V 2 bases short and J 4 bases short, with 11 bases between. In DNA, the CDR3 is TGTGCCAGCAGTTTAGCAGGGATGCGCACTGAAGCTTTCTTT. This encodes CASSLAGMRTEAFF.